A selection of T cell receptor beta chains follows, all from one sample in a study of T cell repertoires in cytomegalovirus infection. TCRdb redid the calling of the reads with MiXCR, one entry per CDR3 protein. The sample records roughly 34,000 distinct CDR3 sequences, about 48% being singletons. These receptors' antigens are unknown. The source was CD8+ T cells from cultured PBMCs, collected from culture after CMV antigen stimulation. The receptors derive from a human donor in good health (CMV status not recorded). Some clones in this sample may be carry-over from other donors' samples. Both conserved end residues are part of each CDR3. D genes are given only for firm matches. The listing skips clone size in some rows; elsewhere it reads once, few, many or a size class.

V gene,clone size,D gene,J gene,CDR3 protein,CDR3 DNA
TRBV20-1,.,.,TRBJ1-5,CSARDRGSIQPQHF,TGCAGTGCTAGAGATAGAGGGTCCATTCAGCCCCAGCATTTT
TRBV12-5,.,.,TRBJ1-2,CASGPQIQVRYTF,TGTGCTAGTGGTCCTCAGATACAGGTCCGCTACACCTTC
TRBV7-9,once,TRBD2,TRBJ2-2,CASSSPGTSSGELFF,TGTGCCAGCAGCTCCCCCGGGACTAGCAGCGGGGAGCTGTTTTTT
TRBV5-5,.,.,TRBJ1-3,CASSLDRTPSGNTIYF,TGTGCCAGCAGCTTGGACCGGACACCCTCTGGAAACACCATATATTTT
TRBV7-9,once,.,TRBJ2-1,CDSSIGTGIYNEQVF,TGTGACAGCAGCATTGGGACTGGGATTTACAATGAGCAGGTCTTC
TRBV6-5,.,TRBD2,TRBJ2-1,CASSTSGIYNEQFF,TGTGCCAGCAGTACTAGCGGGATTTACAATGAGCAGTTCTTC
TRBV10-1,few,.,TRBJ2-3,CASSEVETDTQYF,TGCGCCAGCAGTGAGGTGGAAACAGATACGCAGTATTTT
TRBV27,few,TRBD2,TRBJ2-5,CASSARLAGGPEETQYF,TGTGCCAGCAGTGCCCGACTAGCGGGAGGGCCAGAGGAGACCCAGTACTTC
TRBV7-2,.,.,TRBJ1-2,CASSLGVGDFFYGYTF,TGTGCCAGCAGCTTAGGGGTTGGGGACTTCTTCTATGGCTACACCTTC
TRBV5-3,.,TRBD1,TRBJ1-1,CASSGSQGGRTEAFF,TGTGCCAGCAGCGGCTCACAGGGGGGCAGAACTGAAGCTTTCTTT
TRBV6-5,once,.,TRBJ1-3,CASSYSPDSGNTIYF,TGTGCCAGCAGTTACTCGCCCGACTCTGGAAACACCATATATTTT
TRBV7-9,many,.,TRBJ1-1,CASSPPGSLAFF,TGTGCCAGCAGCCCGCCGGGCAGTTTGGCTTTCTTT
TRBV28,medium-sized,.,TRBJ2-7,CASTPTQLDYEQYF,TGTGCCAGCACTCCCACCCAACTAGACTACGAGCAGTACTTC
TRBV7-6,.,.,TRBJ1-2,CASSLGAVQETYGYTF,TGTGCCAGCAGCTTAGGAGCCGTACAGGAGACCTATGGCTACACCTTC
TRBV27,.,.,TRBJ2-3,CASSLVAADTQYF,TGTGCCAGCAGTTTAGTAGCCGCAGATACGCAGTATTTT
TRBV7-8,.,.,TRBJ2-2,CASSSTSKGPNTGELFF,TGTGCCAGCAGCTCAACAAGCAAGGGTCCGAACACCGGGGAGCTGTTTTTT
TRBV10-3,.,TRBD1,TRBJ1-1,CAISDRDRGNTEAFF,TGTGCCATCAGTGACCGGGACAGAGGGAACACTGAAGCTTTCTTT
TRBV7-9,.,TRBD1,TRBJ2-5,CASSYPGQEQETQYF,TGTGCCAGCAGCTACCCGGGACAGGAGCAAGAGACCCAGTACTTC
TRBV7-8,.,.,TRBJ2-1,CASSLSPAYEQFF,TGTGCCAGCAGCTTATCCCCTGCCTATGAGCAGTTCTTC
TRBV12-3/TRBV12-4,few,TRBD2,TRBJ2-7,CASSPPLTSGGTYEQYF,TGTGCCAGCAGTCCTCCTTTAACTAGCGGGGGGACCTACGAGCAGTACTTC
TRBV12-3/TRBV12-4,.,.,TRBJ2-2,CASSLGFTGELFF,TGTGCCAGCAGTTTAGGGTTCACCGGGGAGCTGTTTTTT
TRBV29-1,.,.,TRBJ1-1,CSVPTGLNTEAFF,TGCAGCGTCCCGACAGGTCTGAACACTGAAGCTTTCTTT
TRBV7-4,few,.,TRBJ2-3,CASSLAASSTDTQYF,TGTGCCAGCAGCTTAGCCGCGAGCAGCACAGATACGCAGTATTTT
TRBV5-4,few,.,TRBJ1-1,CASSGDRATNTEAFF,TGTGCCAGCAGCGGAGACAGAGCCACGAACACTGAAGCTTTCTTT
TRBV7-6,.,.,TRBJ1-1,CASSLRWKRGMNTEAFF,TGTGCCAGCAGCTTAAGGTGGAAGAGGGGTATGAACACTGAAGCTTTCTTT
TRBV7-8,few,TRBD2,TRBJ2-5,CASRSLQGLAGGTSETQYF,TGTGCCAGCAGGAGTTTACAGGGACTAGCGGGAGGGACCTCAGAGACCCAGTACTTC
TRBV3-1,.,.,TRBJ2-1,CASRATGFSYNEQFF,TGTGCCAGCAGAGCAACGGGATTCTCCTACAATGAGCAGTTCTTC
TRBV27,.,.,TRBJ1-5,CTSSFTGLQGEPQHF,TGTACCAGCAGTTTTACAGGGTTACAAGGTGAGCCCCAGCATTTT
TRBV27,once,TRBD1,TRBJ2-1,CASSPTRDRGEQFF,TGTGCCAGCAGTCCGACCCGTGACAGGGGTGAGCAGTTCTTC
TRBV28,.,TRBD2,TRBJ2-5,CASSLLGLAGNAETQYF,TGTGCCAGCAGTTTACTTGGACTAGCGGGAAATGCGGAGACCCAGTACTTC
TRBV11-2,.,.,TRBJ1-5,CASSRSGPGVQPQHF,TGTGCCAGCTCGAGGTCGGGGCCTGGGGTACAGCCCCAGCATTTT
TRBV20-1,.,.,TRBJ1-1,CSARSEDRYTEAFF,TGCAGTGCTAGAAGTGAGGACAGATACACTGAAGCTTTCTTT
TRBV19,once,TRBD1,TRBJ1-1,CASSISGGGLSYTEAFF,TGTGCCAGTAGTATATCAGGGGGGGGACTATCGTACACTGAAGCTTTCTTT
TRBV12-3/TRBV12-4,.,.,TRBJ2-1,CASSFGYSSYNEQFF,TGTGCCAGCAGTTTTGGGTACAGCTCCTACAATGAGCAGTTCTTC
TRBV7-6,many,.,TRBJ2-1,CASSLASSNEQFF,TGTGCCAGCAGCTTAGCCTCTAGCAATGAGCAGTTCTTC
TRBV29-1,.,.,TRBJ2-5,CSVEVYGRGQVETQYF,TGCAGCGTTGAAGTTTATGGGAGGGGGCAAGTGGAGACCCAGTACTTC
TRBV6-1,few,TRBD1,TRBJ1-6,CASSSDRSSYNSPLHF,TGTGCCAGCAGTTCGGACAGGAGCTCCTATAATTCACCCCTCCACTTT
TRBV27,few,.,TRBJ2-7,CASSLRGSSSYEQYF,TGTGCCAGCAGTTTAAGAGGTTCGAGCTCCTACGAGCAGTACTTC
TRBV19,.,.,TRBJ1-1,CASSNPVPTRLNTEAFF,TGTGCCAGTAGTAATCCCGTTCCGACCCGTCTGAACACTGAAGCTTTCTTT
TRBV7-3,few,TRBD2,TRBJ2-5,CASSPTGGGETQYF,TGTGCCAGCAGCCCCACGGGGGGTGGAGAGACCCAGTACTTC
TRBV13,.,.,TRBJ1-1,CASSPDRSRAEAFF,TGTGCCAGCAGCCCAGACCGTTCTAGGGCTGAAGCTTTCTTT
TRBV4-1,.,.,TRBJ1-5,CASSLRHGGNQPQHF,TGCGCCAGCAGCCTAAGACACGGGGGCAATCAGCCCCAGCATTTT